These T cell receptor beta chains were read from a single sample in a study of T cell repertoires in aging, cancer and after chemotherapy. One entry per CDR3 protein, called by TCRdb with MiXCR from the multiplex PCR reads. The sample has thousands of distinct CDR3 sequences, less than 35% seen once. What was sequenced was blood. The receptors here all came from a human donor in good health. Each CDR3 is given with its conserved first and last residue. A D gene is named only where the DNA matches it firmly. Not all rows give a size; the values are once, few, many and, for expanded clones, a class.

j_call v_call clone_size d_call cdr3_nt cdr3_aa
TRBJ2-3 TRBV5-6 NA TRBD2 TGTGCCAGCAGCTCAATGACTAGCGGGGGGATGGAGTATTTT CASSSMTSGGMEYF
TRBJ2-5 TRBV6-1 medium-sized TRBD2 TGTGCCAGCAGTGAACTAGCGGGGGGGCCAGAGACCCAGTACTTC CASSELAGGPETQYF
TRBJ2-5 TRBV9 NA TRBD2 TGTGCCAGCAGCGAGCGGGGGGCGGGGGAGACCCAGTACTTC CASSERGAGETQYF
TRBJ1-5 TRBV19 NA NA TGTGCCAGTAGGGATGGGGATCAGCCCCAGCATTTT CASRDGDQPQHF
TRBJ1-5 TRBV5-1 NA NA TGCGTCAGCAGCTTGCTAGGGGATCGAAATCAGCCCCAGCATTTT CVSSLLGDRNQPQHF
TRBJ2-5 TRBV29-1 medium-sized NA TGCAGCGTTGGGAGGTCCGGGGAGACCCAGTACTTC CSVGRSGETQYF
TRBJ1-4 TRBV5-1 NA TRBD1 TGCGCCAGCAGCTTGGGAGGGGACAGCAATGAAAAACTGTTTTTT CASSLGGDSNEKLFF
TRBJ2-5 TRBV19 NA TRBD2 TGTGCCAGTCAGCGGCTAGCGGGGGGGCCAGAGACCCAGTACTTC CASQRLAGGPETQYF
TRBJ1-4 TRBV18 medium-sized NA TGTGCCAGCTCAACGGCACAGGGAGGTGAAAAACTGTTTTTT CASSTAQGGEKLFF
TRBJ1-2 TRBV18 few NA TGTGCCAGCTCACCACCCGAGGGCGTCTATGGCTACACCTTC CASSPPEGVYGYTF
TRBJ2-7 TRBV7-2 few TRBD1 TGTGCCAGCAGCTTAGCGGCCGGGACAGGGGTAGGCGAGCAGTACTTC CASSLAAGTGVGEQYF
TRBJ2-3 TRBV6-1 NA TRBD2 TGTGCCAGCAGTGCTGCCCCATTCGGACTAGCGGGGGGGCCGAAGGGTACGCAGTATTTT CASSAAPFGLAGGPKGTQYF
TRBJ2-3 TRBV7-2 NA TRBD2 TGTGCCAGCAGCGTGACTAGCGGGGGGGGTACAGATACGCAGTATTTT CASSVTSGGGTDTQYF